What follows are 31 T cell receptor beta chains derived from one specimen sequenced in a study of shared clonotypes between healthy human individuals. Naive CD8 isolation took CD45RO-negative cells positively selected for CCR7 and excluded terminally differentiated effector memory CD45RA+ cells. Assay: immunoSEQ multiplex PCR; the TCRdb copy retains only in-frame clones and omits some. The profile covers some 2 million clones, with approximately 94% appearing a single time and around 1.1% taken by the ten largest. Sequencing was performed on naive CD8+ T cells sorted from blood. Source of these receptors: a man aged 18 to 29 in good health.

This sequence joins TRBV11-3 and TRBJ2-3, with a possible D match to TRBD1 (6 bases). Trimming took off 5 bases at V and 4 bases at J, with 13 bases between the two ends. Germline V gene data show CDR1 as SGHNT and CDR2 as YENEEA. The CDR3 loop spans 14 amino acids. CDR3 residues: CASSGGADPDTQYF. The CDR3 region has the DNA TGTGCCAGCAGCGGGGGCGCCGACCCAGATACGCAGTATTTT.

The rearrangement links TRBV30 to TRBJ1-6, with D possibly TRBD1 on 6 matching bases. The germline gives CDR1 GTSNPN, CDR2 SVGIG (reference sequence). Trimming removed 4 bases at V and 0 bases at J, with 13 bases between. The CDR3 sequence is 16 residues long. In DNA form, the CDR3 reads TGTGCCTGGACCGGACAGCCGATCTCCTATAATTCACCCCTCCACTTT. Its translation is CAWTGQPISYNSPLHF.

V is TRBV30 and J is TRBJ2-7; the match to TRBD2 covers 8 bases. CDR1 is GTSNPN, CDR2 SVGIG, per germline (reference sequence). The V gene end was trimmed by 0 bases and the J gene end by 2 bases; junction bases not matched to a gene: 9. The CDR3 extends over 16 amino acids. The CDR3 DNA is TGTGCCTGGAGTGTACCGACCGGGGGGGTCGCCTACGAGCAGTACTTC. Amino acid sequence: CAWSVPTGGVAYEQYF.

This chain's CDR3 is CASSPRSVTATEAFF. In DNA form, the CDR3 reads TGCGCCAGCAGCCCGAGATCGGTGACCGCCACTGAAGCTTTCTTT. The V gene is TRBV4-1, the J gene TRBJ1-1; no reliable D call. The V and J ends lost 4 bases and 4 bases respectively, with 16 bases between them. CDR3 size: 15 residues. Looked up from germline, CDR1 is MGHRA and CDR2 is YSYEKL.

The chain links TRBV4-2 to TRBJ2-3; D perhaps matches TRBD2 (6 bases). In germline, CDR1 is LGHNA, CDR2 YNFKEQ. V lost 9 bases and J lost 15, with 13 bases in between. This CDR3 comprises 9 residues. CDR3 in amino acids: CARDYPPYF. CDR3 sequence (DNA): TGTGCCAGGGACTACCCGCCCTATTTT.

About this clone: Additional DNA sequences in this sample encode the identical CDR3. The chain is built from TRBV11-2 and TRBJ1-5; 7 nucleotides line up with TRBD1. Germline V CDR1 and CDR2: SGHAT, FQNNGV. The CDR3 is 14 amino acids. Trimming cost V 5 bases and J 7 bases; bases outside gene matches: 8. The chain's CDR3 is CASSLGGAGQPQHF. Written as DNA, the CDR3 is TGTGCCAGCAGCCTAGGGGGCGCGGGGCAGCCCCAGCATTTT.

The chain employs TRBV14 and TRBJ1-2; no definite D call. Between the trimmed V and J ends, which lost 0 bases and 4 bases, there was a span of 18 bases. CDR3 length: 17 amino acids. Germline CDR1 SGHDN, CDR2 FVKESK. CDR3 residues: CASSQEFLLQVRYGYTF. The DNA for the CDR3 is TGTGCCAGCAGCCAAGAGTTCTTGTTGCAGGTACGCTATGGCTACACCTTC. Complete variable domain (other parts from reference TRBV14 and TRBJ1-2): EAGVTQFPSHSVIEKGQTVTLRCDPISGHDNLYWYRRVMGKEIKFLLHFVKESKQDESGMPNNRFLAERTGGTYSTLKVQPAELEDSGVYFCASSQEFLLQVRYGYTFGSGTRLTVV.

Worth noting for this clone: This same CDR3 is encoded by further DNA sequences in the sample. V gene TRBV7-9 combines with J gene TRBJ2-1; 12 bases line up with TRBD2. The germline CDR1 and CDR2 sequences are SEHNR and FQNEAQ (reference sequence). Unmatched junction bases numbered 3, after V lost 2 bases and J lost 7 bases. The CDR3 has 15 amino acids. CDR3 DNA sequence: TGTGCCAGCAGCTTACGGCTAGCGGGAGGGAATGAGCAGTTCTTC. Translated: CASSLRLAGGNEQFF.

Note on this clone: Within the sample, other DNA sequences also encode this same CDR3. This chain joins TRBV4-1 and TRBJ1-2; unclear D gene. V was shortened by 0 bases and J by 2 bases, with 7 bases between the two germline ends. CDR3 size: 14 residues. Germline V gene data show CDR1 as MGHRA and CDR2 as YSYEKL. The CDR3 bases are TGCGCCAGCAGCCAAGAGCAAGCGAACTATGGCTACACCTTC. Protein sequence: CASSQEQANYGYTF.

The chain links TRBV4-1 to TRBJ2-7, with 7 bases matching TRBD2. V shed 1 base, J shed 5 bases, and the junction held 8 bases outside the gene matches. Germline CDR1 is MGHRA and CDR2 is YSYEKL. The length of the CDR3 is 15 residues. CDR3 sequence: CASSQAGGEWHEQYF. CDR3 in DNA: TGCGCCAGCAGCCAAGCGGGGGGAGAGTGGCACGAGCAGTACTTC.

The V call is TRBV28, the J call TRBJ1-5, with D unresolved. From germline, CDR1 is MDHEN and CDR2 SYDVKM. V lost 7 bases, J lost 1 base, and 17 bases lay in between. The CDR3 covers 16 residues. Written as DNA, the CDR3 is TGTGCCAGCATCTCTACGCTAGACTTAAGCAATCAGCCCCAGCATTTT. Encoded protein: CASISTLDLSNQPQHF.

DNA for the CDR3: TGCGCCAGCAGCCGAATAACAGGGGAAGGGGAGACCCAGTACTTC. Its translation is CASSRITGEGETQYF. The V and J genes are TRBV4-3 and TRBJ2-5; 7 bases are shared with TRBD1. The germline V gene has CDR1 LGHNA and CDR2 YSLEER. The CDR3 is 15 residues long. Unmatched junction bases numbered 10, after V lost 4 bases and J lost 5 bases.

J is TRBJ2-3 and V is TRBV6-4; TRBD2 agrees at 14 bases. With 7 bases clipped from V and 2 bases from J, the junction kept 5 bases outside the gene matches. This CDR3 has 16 amino acids. From germline, CDR1 is MRHNA and CDR2 SNTAGT. The chain's CDR3 is CASTKTSGRDTDTQYF. The CDR3 bases are TGTGCCAGCACCAAGACTAGCGGGAGGGACACAGATACGCAGTATTTT.

The chain is built from TRBV4-3 and TRBJ2-4; D could derive from TRBD1 or TRBD2 (6 bases each). Trimming left V 1 base short and J 7 bases short, with 14 bases between. Germline assignment: CDR1 LGHNA and CDR2 YSLEER. The CDR3 has 15 amino acids. CDR3 loop: CASSQAWRGENIQYF. CDR3 nucleotides: TGCGCCAGCAGCCAAGCATGGAGGGGGGAGAACATTCAGTACTTC.

This chain uses TRBV7-8 with TRBJ1-1; 8 bases are shared with TRBD1. This CDR3 spans 12 amino acids. V shed 2 bases and J 8 bases; nucleotides not matched to a gene: 1. Germline loops: CDR1 SGHVS, CDR2 FQNEAQ. The CDR3 region is CASSLHRGEAFF. CDR3 DNA sequence: TGTGCCAGCAGCTTACACAGGGGGGAAGCTTTCTTT.

This chain joins TRBV7-9 and TRBJ2-7; D could derive from TRBD1 or TRBD2 (5 bases each). V was pared by 5 bases and J by 0 bases, with 14 bases between. The CDR3 runs to 15 residues. Germline V lookup: CDR1 SEHNR, CDR2 FQNEAQ (reference sequence). As DNA, the CDR3 is TGTGCCAGCAGCGATACCGGGACGACCTCCTACGAGCAGTACTTC. It translates to CASSDTGTTSYEQYF.

This chain links TRBV9 with TRBJ1-1, with D perhaps TRBD1 (6 bases). Looked up from germline, CDR1 is SGDLS and CDR2 is YYNGEE. The CDR3 spans 16 residues. Trimming pared 2 bases from V and 6 bases from J, leaving 20 bases between. The CDR3: CASSVPQTGAGAEAFF. The CDR3 DNA is TGTGCCAGCAGCGTTCCCCAGACGGGGGCTGGTGCTGAAGCTTTCTTT.

The chain couples TRBV7-2 to TRBJ2-3; the match to TRBD2 covers 12 bases. Trimming took 3 bases from V and 4 from J; bases not matched to a gene: 2. This CDR3 comprises 15 residues. CDR1 and CDR2 (germline): SGHTA, FQGNSA. The chain's CDR3 is CASSLTSGSSDTQYF. In DNA, the CDR3 is TGTGCCAGCAGCTTGACTAGCGGGAGTTCAGATACGCAGTATTTT.

The rearrangement uses TRBV2 and TRBJ2-2, with D hard to call. Trimming left V 2 bases short and J 1 base short, with 8 bases between. The CDR3 contains 15 residues. Germline V gene data show CDR1 as SNHLY and CDR2 as FYNNEI. The CDR3 spells CASSEWSGNTGELFF. Here the CDR3 DNA reads TGTGCCAGCAGTGAATGGTCTGGGAACACCGGGGAGCTGTTTTTT.

The chain carries TRBV30 and TRBJ1-1; 9 bases are shared with TRBD1. Unmatched junction bases numbered 5, after V lost 2 bases and J lost 1 base. In germline, CDR1 is GTSNPN, CDR2 SVGIG (reference sequence). The CDR3 is 15 amino acids. CDR3 residues: CAWSTGTGWNTEAFF. Here the CDR3 DNA reads TGTGCCTGGAGTACGGGGACAGGGTGGAACACTGAAGCTTTCTTT.

DNA for the CDR3: TGTGCCAGCAGCCCACCCTTGGGGGAGCGGGTTGATGAGCAGTACTTC. The encoded protein is CASSPPLGERVDEQYF. The rearrangement joins TRBV7-9 to TRBJ2-7; the D gene is possibly TRBD2 (6 bases). Germline V gene sequence: CDR1 SEHNR, CDR2 FQNEAQ (reference sequence). The CDR3 has 16 residues. V lost 5 bases and J 7 bases, leaving 24 bases between the germline ends.

The chain recombines TRBV7-8 with TRBJ2-7; 8 bases agree with TRBD2. Germline V gene data show CDR1 as SGHVS and CDR2 as FQNEAQ. This CDR3 has 16 residues. Trimming at V came to 4 bases and at J to 2 bases, leaving 10 bases not matched to a gene. The CDR3 nucleotides are TGTGCCAGCAGCTCCCTCCCGAGCGGGAGCCCCTACGAGCAGTACTTC. It specifies CASSSLPSGSPYEQYF.

The sample holds a few counts of this clone. V gene TRBV4-1 combines with J gene TRBJ1-3; D is uncertain. Trimming pared 0 bases from V and 0 bases from J, leaving 6 bases between. Germline values: CDR1 MGHRA, CDR2 YSYEKL. The CDR3 is 15 amino acids. The CDR3 reads CASSQDRLSGNTIYF. For the CDR3, the DNA is TGCGCCAGCAGCCAAGATCGCCTCTCTGGAAACACCATATATTTT.

This clone was counted a single time. This chain links TRBV4-1 with TRBJ2-1; a weak D match, TRBD1 (5 bases). The CDR3 contains 14 residues. Trimming shortened V by 3 bases and J by 6 bases, and 12 bases separated the two germline ends. Germline CDR1 reads MGHRA; CDR2 reads YSYEKL. CDR3 protein: CASSQPRGGNEQFF. In nucleotides, the CDR3 is TGCGCCAGCAGCCAGCCAAGGGGTGGCAATGAGCAGTTCTTC.

This clone has only one observation. The chain joins TRBV19 to TRBJ1-2, with D hard to call. Between the trimmed V and J ends, which lost 3 bases and 4 bases, there was a span of 9 bases. The CDR3 has 13 amino acids. Germline CDR1 LNHDA, CDR2 SQIVND (reference sequence). CDR3 in amino acids: CASSIGRGYGYTF. The CDR3 DNA is TGTGCCAGTAGTATCGGGCGTGGCTATGGCTACACCTTC.

CDR3 nucleotides: TGTGCCAGTAGTAACCCCCCACAAGAGACCCAGTACTTC. Translation gives CASSNPPQETQYF. V and J are TRBV19 and TRBJ2-5; the D is unclear. The germline V gene has CDR1 LNHDA and CDR2 SQIVND (reference sequence). The V end was cut by 4 bases, the J end by 2 bases, with 8 bases between. CDR3 size: 13 residues.

The chain is built from TRBV7-3 and TRBJ2-2; 7 bases agree with TRBD1. The ends lost 6 bases at V and 2 bases at J; junction bases unmatched: 9. Germline assignment: CDR1 SGHTA and CDR2 FQGTGA. This CDR3 has 16 residues. CDR3 sequence (DNA): TGTGCCAGCAGTCATTCAGGGGGTGAAAACACCGGGGAGCTGTTTTTT. It encodes CASSHSGGENTGELFF.

The chain recombines TRBV4-2 with TRBJ2-7; possibly TRBD2 for D (5 bases). V was cut by 5 bases and J by 3 bases, with 11 bases left in between. This CDR3 region has 13 residues. From germline, CDR1 is LGHNA and CDR2 YNFKEQ. The chain's CDR3 is CASSGETNYEQYF. In DNA form, the CDR3 reads TGTGCCAGCAGCGGGGAGACAAACTACGAGCAGTACTTC.

The rearrangement uses TRBV2 and TRBJ2-1; 7 positions agree with TRBD2. J lost 5 bases, V lost 2 bases, and 9 bases had no gene match. This CDR3 region has 16 residues. CDR1 is SNHLY and CDR2 is FYNNEI in the germline V gene. In DNA, the CDR3 is TGTGCCAGCAGTGAACCTGGACTAGTCGGGGACAATGAGCAGTTCTTC. Amino acids: CASSEPGLVGDNEQFF.

This sequence joins TRBV4-3 and TRBJ2-7, with 11 bases identical to TRBD2. The CDR3 length is 17 residues. Germline V lookup: CDR1 LGHNA, CDR2 YSLEER. The junction had 8 bases not matched to a gene; V was cut back by 0 bases and J by 4 bases. The CDR3 DNA is TGCGCCAGCAGCCAAGAGACTACTAGCGGGGGAAGTTACGAGCAGTACTTC. The encoded protein is CASSQETTSGGSYEQYF.

The chain is built from TRBV6-1 and TRBJ2-7, with 12 bases that match TRBD2. Unmatched junction bases numbered 5, after V lost 3 bases and J lost 2 bases. From germline, CDR1 is MNHNS and CDR2 SASEGT. This CDR3 region has 16 residues. The CDR3 reads CASSDKTSGRPYEQYF. The CDR3 region has the DNA TGTGCCAGCAGTGACAAGACTAGCGGGAGACCCTACGAGCAGTACTTC.